The TCR beta chain under discussion was sequenced for a study of control samples from healthy donors and cancer patients. Germline CDR1 reads MNHEY; CDR2 reads SVGAGI. The CDR3 extends over 15 amino acids. V shed 7 bases, J shed 4 bases, and the junction held 8 bases outside the gene matches. The protocol was immunoSEQ multiplex PCR, while the TCRdb copy is restricted to in-frame clones and leaves out a portion. The sample holds 150,000 to 200,000 clones, around 87% seen once. Input material: blood. The clonotype comes from a woman aged 50 to 65 in good health. The chain has TRBV6-5 and TRBJ2-1; TRBD2 matches 9 bases. CDR3 amino acids: CASTSAGGVYNEQFF. Written as DNA, the CDR3 is TGTGCCAGCACGTCAGCGGGGGGTGTTTACAATGAGCAGTTCTTC.